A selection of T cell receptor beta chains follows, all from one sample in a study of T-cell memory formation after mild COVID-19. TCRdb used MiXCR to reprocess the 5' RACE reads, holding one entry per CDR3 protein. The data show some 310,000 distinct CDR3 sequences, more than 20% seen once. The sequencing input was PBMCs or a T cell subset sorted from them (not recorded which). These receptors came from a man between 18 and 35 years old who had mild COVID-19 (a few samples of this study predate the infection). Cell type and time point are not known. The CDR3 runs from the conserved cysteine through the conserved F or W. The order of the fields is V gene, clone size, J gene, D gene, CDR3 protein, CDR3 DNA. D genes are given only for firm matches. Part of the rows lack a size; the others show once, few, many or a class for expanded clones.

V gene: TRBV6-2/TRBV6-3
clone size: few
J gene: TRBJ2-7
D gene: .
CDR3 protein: CASTRDGGQVEQYF
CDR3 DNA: TGTGCCAGCACCCGAGACGGGGGCCAGGTCGAGCAGTACTTC

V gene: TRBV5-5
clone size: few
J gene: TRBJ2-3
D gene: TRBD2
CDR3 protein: CASTLGGGSDTQYF
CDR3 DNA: TGTGCCAGCACCCTTGGCGGGGGGTCGGATACGCAGTATTTT

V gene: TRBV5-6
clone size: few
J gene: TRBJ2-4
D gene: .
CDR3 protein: CASSLGRGLAKNIQYF
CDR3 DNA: TGTGCCAGCAGCTTGGGCAGGGGCTTAGCCAAAAACATTCAGTACTTC

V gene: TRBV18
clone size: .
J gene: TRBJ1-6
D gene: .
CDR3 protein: CASSPAGTDSPLHF
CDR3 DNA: TGTGCCAGCTCACCAGCGGGTACGGATTCACCCCTCCACTTT

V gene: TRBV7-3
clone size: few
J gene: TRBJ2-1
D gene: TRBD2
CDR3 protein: CASSVAGGPSFLEFF
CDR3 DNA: TGTGCCAGCAGCGTAGCGGGGGGGCCATCCTTTCTGGAGTTCTTC

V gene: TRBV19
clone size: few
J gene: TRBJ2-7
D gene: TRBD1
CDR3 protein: CASSTGLGYEQYF
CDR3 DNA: TGTGCCTCCTCGACAGGGCTCGGCTACGAGCAGTACTTC

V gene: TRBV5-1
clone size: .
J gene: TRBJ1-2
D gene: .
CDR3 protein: CASSLPGLGDGYTF
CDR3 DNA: TGCGCCAGCAGCCTCCCGGGGCTTGGTGATGGCTACACCTTC

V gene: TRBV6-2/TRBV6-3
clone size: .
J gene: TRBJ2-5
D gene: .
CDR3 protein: CASSPLGGLETQYF
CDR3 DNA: TGTGCCAGCAGTCCTCTCGGGGGCCTAGAGACCCAGTACTTC

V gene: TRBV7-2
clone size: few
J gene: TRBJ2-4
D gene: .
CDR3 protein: CASSLERAKNIQYF
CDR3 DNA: TGTGCCAGCAGCTTAGAGAGAGCCAAAAACATTCAGTACTTC

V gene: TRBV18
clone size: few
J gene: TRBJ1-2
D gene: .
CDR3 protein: CASSFDSIYGYTF
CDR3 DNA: TGTGCCAGCTCATTCGACAGCATCTATGGCTACACCTTC

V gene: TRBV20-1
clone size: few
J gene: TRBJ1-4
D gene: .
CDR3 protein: CSAADEGDREKLFF
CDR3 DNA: TGCAGTGCTGCCGATGAGGGGGATAGGGAAAAACTGTTTTTT

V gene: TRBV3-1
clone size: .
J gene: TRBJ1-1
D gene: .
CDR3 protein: CASSQVTGGNTEAFF
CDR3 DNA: TGTGCCAGCAGCCAGGTGACAGGTGGGAACACTGAAGCTTTCTTT

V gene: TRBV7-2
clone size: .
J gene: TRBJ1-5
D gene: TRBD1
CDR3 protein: CASSLLTGVLNQPQHF
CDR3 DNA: TGTGCCAGCAGCTTATTGACAGGGGTCCTGAATCAGCCCCAGCATTTT

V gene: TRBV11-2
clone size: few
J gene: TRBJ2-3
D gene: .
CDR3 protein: CASTKVDTQYF
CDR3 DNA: TGTGCCAGCACAAAGGTAGATACGCAGTATTTT

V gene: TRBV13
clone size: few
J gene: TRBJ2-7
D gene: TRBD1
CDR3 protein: CASSPSTFDRGSYEQYF
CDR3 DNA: TGTGCCAGCAGCCCCAGCACCTTCGACAGGGGGTCCTACGAGCAGTACTTC

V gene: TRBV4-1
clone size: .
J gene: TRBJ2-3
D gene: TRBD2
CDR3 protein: CASSQGPGGQRGTQYF
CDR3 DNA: TGCGCCAGCAGCCAAGGCCCGGGGGGGCAGAGAGGTACGCAGTATTTT